Listed below are T cell receptor beta chains from one sample, sequenced in a study of T cells in Graves' hyperthyroidism and ophthalmopathy. TCRdb fed the multiplex PCR reads into MiXCR, producing one record per CDR3 protein. The table lists 490,000 or so distinct CDR3 sequences, 22% of them singletons, with under 55% in the top ten. Sample: blood. Receptors originate from a woman aged 70 to 79 with Graves' ophthalmopathy. The CDR3 runs from the conserved cysteine through the conserved F or W. A D gene is named only where the DNA matches it firmly. A row's size may be missing; if present it is once, few, many or a size class.

TRBJ2-3 - 16 TRBV19 - CASDYAPGGSTDTQYF TGTGCCAGCGACTATGCGCCCGGCGGGTCAACAGATACGCAGTATTTT
TRBJ1-2 - 15 TRBV6-1 - CASSSGNLANYGYTF TGTGCCAGCAGCTCCGGGAACTTGGCTAACTATGGCTACACCTTC
TRBJ1-6 few 13 TRBV3-1 - CASSQDTVAPLHF TGTGCCAGCAGCCAAGATACCGTCGCACCCCTCCACTTT
TRBJ2-2 many 16 TRBV12-5 TRBD2 CASGFGASGRTGELFF TGTGCTAGTGGTTTCGGCGCTAGCGGGAGAACCGGGGAGCTGTTTTTT
TRBJ2-7 - 13 TRBV3-1 TRBD2 CASSQWGGNEQYF TGTGCCAGCAGCCAATGGGGGGGGAACGAGCAGTACTTC
TRBJ2-7 - 15 TRBV3-1 - CASSLGAGASYEQYF TGTGCCAGCAGCTTAGGGGCGGGGGCCTCCTACGAGCAGTACTTC
TRBJ2-1 - 19 TRBV11-3 - CASSLGAGAGRGNSNEQFF TGTGCCAGCAGCTTAGGCGCCGGCGCGGGCAGGGGTAATTCTAATGAGCAGTTCTTC
TRBJ2-1 few 15 TRBV6-1 TRBD2 CASSYGTRTYNEQFF TGTGCCAGCAGTTATGGGACTAGGACCTACAATGAGCAGTTCTTC
TRBJ1-1 many 15 TRBV5-1 - CASSLGQGRGAEAFF TGCGCCAGCAGCTTGGGCCAGGGTAGAGGTGCTGAAGCTTTCTTT
TRBJ1-6 - 14 TRBV28 TRBD1 CASRVGRGLSPLHF TGTGCCAGCAGGGTGGGCAGGGGGCTATCACCCCTCCACTTT
TRBJ2-3 few 15 TRBV7-9 - CASSSHGGAGDTQYF TGTGCCAGCAGCTCTCACGGGGGTGCCGGAGATACGCAGTATTTT
TRBJ1-1 many 13 TRBV11-2 - CASSSLASRGAFF TGTGCCAGCAGCTCGCTTGCCTCCCGGGGGGCTTTCTTT
TRBJ2-3 - 13 TRBV24-1 TRBD2 CATNEAGAHTQYF TGTGCCACCAATGAAGCGGGAGCACATACGCAGTATTTT
TRBJ1-6 few 15 TRBV2 - CASSVLPLSGSPLHF TGTGCCAGCAGTGTTTTACCCCTTAGTGGTTCACCCCTCCACTTT
TRBJ2-7 many 14 TRBV12-3/TRBV12-4 - CASSLGGLGYEQYF TGTGCCAGCAGTTTGGGGGGCCTTGGCTACGAGCAGTACTTC
TRBJ1-1 few 13 TRBV30 - CAWTGDLNTEAFF TGTGCCTGGACAGGAGATCTGAACACTGAAGCTTTCTTT
TRBJ2-6 - 18 TRBV28 - CASSLYRGGTSGANVLTF TGTGCCAGCAGTTTATACAGGGGGGGAACCTCTGGGGCCAACGTCCTGACTTTC
TRBJ2-7 many 16 TRBV7-2 TRBD1 CASSSRGTGSSYEQYF TGTGCCAGCAGCTCTAGGGGGACAGGTTCCTCCTACGAGCAGTACTTC
TRBJ2-7 - 13 TRBV6-1 TRBD1 CASRPGQGYEQYF TGTGCCAGCAGACCGGGACAGGGCTACGAGCAGTACTTC
TRBJ1-5 - 13 TRBV11-2 - CASTTTFDQPQHF TGTGCCAGCACCACAACTTTCGATCAGCCCCAGCATTTT
TRBJ2-7 - 13 TRBV7-9 - CASSDGAFYEQYF TGTGCCAGCAGCGACGGGGCGTTCTACGAGCAGTACTTC
TRBJ1-5 many 14 TRBV18 - CASSPDRSNQPQHF TGTGCCAGCAGCCCAGATAGGAGCAATCAGCCCCAGCATTTT
TRBJ2-1 - 16 TRBV5-1 TRBD2 CASNRTGLAVYNEQFF TGCGCCAGCAACCGCACGGGACTAGCGGTTTACAATGAGCAGTTCTTC